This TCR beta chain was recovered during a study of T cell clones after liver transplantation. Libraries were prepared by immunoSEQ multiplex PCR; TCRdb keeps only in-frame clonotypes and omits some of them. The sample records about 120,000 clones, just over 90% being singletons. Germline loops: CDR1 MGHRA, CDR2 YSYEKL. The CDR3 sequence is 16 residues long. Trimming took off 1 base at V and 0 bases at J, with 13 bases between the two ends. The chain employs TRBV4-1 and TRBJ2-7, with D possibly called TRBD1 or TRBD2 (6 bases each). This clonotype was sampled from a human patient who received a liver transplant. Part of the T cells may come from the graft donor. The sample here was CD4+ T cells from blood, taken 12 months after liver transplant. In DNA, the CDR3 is TGCGCCAGCAGCCAAGGTCCGGGGGCTTCCTCCTACGAGCAGTACTTC. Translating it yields CASSQGPGASSYEQYF.